This TCR beta chain was obtained from a study of CD8+ T cells in alopecia areata. About the research overall: For 6 to 18 months, tofacitinib was taken, and 6 months off drug followed. Study findings and constraints: Expanded CD8+ clones among the top 100, and scalp clonality, were significantly decreased by tofacitinib. Amid tofacitinib therapy, many expanded lesional clones stayed present in scalp and blood.

The treatment was: oral pan-JAK inhibitor, 5-10 mg twice daily. Obtained from alopecia areata patients were lesional scalp punch biopsies along with peripheral blood. The CDR3 covers 12 residues. V gave up 4 bases and J gave up 4 bases; unmatched junction bases: 4. Germline values: CDR1 SQVTM, CDR2 ANQGSEA. On this clone: Its target is unknown.

Reverse transcribed after extraction, RNA yielded cDNA as the sequencing template. Produced via immunoSEQ multiplex PCR; TCRdb's table is partial and in-frame only. The sample consists of under 200,000 clones, about three fifths of them appearing once. The chain combines TRBV29-1 with TRBJ2-7; TRBD1 agrees at 7 bases. This TCR was sampled from a human donor with alopecia areata. Material: CD4+ T cells sorted from blood, obtained at week 4, from a patient treated with tofacitinib. CDR3 sequence reads: CSVASRGYEQYF. The CDR3, as DNA: TGCAGCGTTGCCTCCAGGGGGTACGAGCAGTACTTC.